Listed below are T cell receptor beta chains from one sample, sequenced in a study of monozygotic twins with inflammatory bowel disease. Each CDR3 protein gets one entry in TCRdb, which reprocessed the 5' RACE reads and gives no DNA. Its listing shows over 110,000 distinct CDR3 sequences. The sequenced sample was blood. These receptors all stem from a human donor with ulcerative colitis or Crohn's disease, or a healthy co-twin of an affected twin (not recorded which). Each CDR3 is given with its conserved first and last residue.

>13|TRBJ1-2|TRBV9
CASSARHNYGYTF
>14|TRBJ2-7|TRBV12-3/TRBV12-4
CASTPGTNSYEQYF
>15|TRBJ1-4|TRBV5-1
CASSGLTGPNEKLFF
>16|TRBJ2-2|TRBV14
CASSQDLREFPGELFF
>14|TRBJ2-4|TRBV7-2
CASSLTPVAGIQYF
>13|TRBJ2-1|TRBV6-5
CASSYPGVDEQFF
>17|TRBJ2-7|TRBV7-6
CASSLVFVGREPYEQYF
>12|TRBJ2-1|TRBV20-1
CSARTIGGGQFF
>14|TRBJ2-3|TRBV5-1
CASLASGVADTQYF
>15|TRBJ1-6|TRBV7-2
CASSLLQGDNSPLHF
>15|TRBJ2-7|TRBV5-1
CASSLELAAMYEQYF
>14|TRBJ1-6|TRBV12-3/TRBV12-4
CASSNAGGVSPLHF
>12|TRBJ1-2|TRBV7-9
CASSAGSYGYTF
>15|TRBJ2-1|TRBV7-9
CASSLAQGALYEQFF
>15|TRBJ2-5|TRBV4-3
CASSQLSDREETQYF
>11|TRBJ2-7|TRBV3-1
CASTNMQEQYF
>16|TRBJ2-2|TRBV5-1
CASSLDTGTSTGELFF
>19|TRBJ1-3|TRBV11-2
CASSSNSAKYRAAGNTIYF
>15|TRBJ2-2|TRBV19
CASSIGVRQGGELFF
>12|TRBJ2-1|TRBV20-1
CSASAGVNEQFF
>16|TRBJ2-7|TRBV5-5
CASGFTTGSISYEQYF
>15|TRBJ2-5|TRBV5-1
CASSFADRGQETQYF
>15|TRBJ2-3|TRBV12-3/TRBV12-4
CASRLPDPSTDTQYF
>14|TRBJ1-1|TRBV3-1
CASSLEAVNTEAFF
>17|TRBJ2-4|TRBV9
CASSVGPTVEAKNIQYF
>13|TRBJ2-3|TRBV5-6
CASRGLHTDTQYF
>13|TRBJ1-3|TRBV5-1
CASSVGTRNTIYF
>11|TRBJ1-1|TRBV6-2/TRBV6-3
CASSYVTRAFF
>15|TRBJ2-7|TRBV12-3/TRBV12-4
CASSLGGTASYEQYF
>18|TRBJ2-2|TRBV7-3
CASSLTSRSGTNTGELFF
>13|TRBJ1-5|TRBV12-3/TRBV12-4
CASSGRVNQPQHF
>14|TRBJ1-5|TRBV5-4
CASSRGGGNQPQHF
>13|TRBJ2-5|TRBV7-3
CASSFTFAETQYF
>14|TRBJ2-7|TRBV29-1
CSVAPSVLFGEQYF
>15|TRBJ2-3|TRBV7-2
CASSSRTSQGDTQYF
>14|TRBJ1-6|TRBV20-1
CSADPGQGNSPLHF
>15|TRBJ1-2|TRBV18
CASSPAGTAIYGYTF
>16|TRBJ2-2|TRBV7-2
CASSFTSGGAAGELFF
>13|TRBJ2-2|TRBV20-1
CSARRQHTGELFF
>15|TRBJ1-5|TRBV11-2
CASSLVQGPNQPQHF
>19|TRBJ1-1|TRBV2
CASKLNGRGVSLTLKKAFF
>17|TRBJ1-2|TRBV29-1
CSVEDRITPDTNYGYTF
>15|TRBJ2-7|TRBV5-1
CASSKDGTPAYEQYF
>14|TRBJ1-1|TRBV5-1
CASSWDGRDTEAFF
>16|TRBJ1-5|TRBV7-2
CASSPYSGEENQPQHF
>14|TRBJ1-6|TRBV7-2
CASRGYGVGTPLHF
>15|TRBJ2-3|TRBV20-1
CSATSTAGSSDTQYF
>15|TRBJ2-5|TRBV12-3/TRBV12-4
CASSLVAGGKETQYF
>12|TRBJ1-4|TRBV6-1
CASSARNEKLFF
>15|TRBJ1-3|TRBV4-3
CASSQDPGSGNTIYF
>16|TRBJ1-2|TRBV20-1
CSARPGQPYQYFGYTF
>14|TRBJ2-2|TRBV20-1
CSASRDRNTGELFF
>13|TRBJ2-7|TRBV10-3
CAIRPGQSYEQYF
>16|TRBJ1-3|TRBV30
CAWSVLGTASGNTIYF
>15|TRBJ2-3|TRBV20-1
CSAGLRDFSTDTQYF
>15|TRBJ2-7|TRBV4-3
CASSQETGGVYEQYF
>14|TRBJ1-4|TRBV12-5
CASGFGGTNEKLFF
>16|TRBJ1-1|TRBV6-2/TRBV6-3
CASSYSSRGKNTEAFF
>16|TRBJ2-1|TRBV7-2
CASSLLGHTSYNEQFF
>15|TRBJ2-5|TRBV28
CASSSTSGDEETQYF